Presented here are 3 T cell receptor beta chains from one specimen sequenced in a study of response to subunit inactivated influenza vaccine. Each CDR3 protein is one row after TCRdb ran MiXCR on the RT-PCR reads. The sample lists 450,000 to 700,000 distinct CDR3 sequences; 13% to 15% were seen once. The source material was PBMCs from blood, sampled roughly 12 days after vaccination. All receptors derive from a man over 45 who received an inactivated influenza vaccine.

The chain employs TRBV5-1 and TRBJ2-1; D is perhaps TRBD2 (6 bases). Per the germline V gene, CDR1 is SGHRS and CDR2 is YFSETQ. Trimming took 4 bases from V and 8 from J, leaving 16 bases between them. The CDR3 runs to 14 residues. The CDR3: CASSPGLMHDEQFF. The DNA of the CDR3 is TGCGCCAGCAGCCCCGGACTAATGCACGATGAGCAGTTCTTC.

In its sample, this clonotype was seen many times. This chain uses TRBV7-8 with TRBJ2-7; D possibly corresponds to TRBD1 (5 bases). CDR1 and CDR2 (germline): SGHVS, FQNEAQ. Trimming took off 4 bases at V and 2 bases at J, with 12 bases between the two ends. The CDR3 length is 14 residues. As DNA, the CDR3 is TGTGCCAGCAGCTCCTTAAGGGGAACCTACGAGCAGTACTTC. Translating it yields CASSSLRGTYEQYF.

This chain links TRBV12-3 or TRBV12-4 with TRBJ2-1, with a possible D match to TRBD2 (6 bases). This CDR3 is built from 13 residues. V dropped 4 bases and J dropped 6 bases, with 10 bases sitting between them. The CDR3 sequence is CASSSGRPNEQFF. For the CDR3, the DNA is TGTGCCAGCAGTTCTGGGAGGCCCAATGAGCAGTTCTTC.